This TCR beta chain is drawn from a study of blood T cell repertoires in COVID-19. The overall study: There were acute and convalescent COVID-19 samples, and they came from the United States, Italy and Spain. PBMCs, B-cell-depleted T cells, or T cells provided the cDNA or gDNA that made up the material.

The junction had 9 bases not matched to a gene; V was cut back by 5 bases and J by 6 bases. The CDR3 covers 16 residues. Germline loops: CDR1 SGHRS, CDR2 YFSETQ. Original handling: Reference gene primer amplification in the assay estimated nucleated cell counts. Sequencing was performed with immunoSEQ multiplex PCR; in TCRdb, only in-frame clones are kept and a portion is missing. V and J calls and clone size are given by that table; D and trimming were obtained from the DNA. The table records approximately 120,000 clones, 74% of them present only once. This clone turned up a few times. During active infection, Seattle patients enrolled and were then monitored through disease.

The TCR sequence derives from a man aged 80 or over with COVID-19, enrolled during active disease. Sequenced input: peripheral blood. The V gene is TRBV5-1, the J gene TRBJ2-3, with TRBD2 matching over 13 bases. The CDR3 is CASRSRTSGRLDTQYF. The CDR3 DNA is TGCGCCAGCAGATCAAGGACTAGCGGGAGACTTGATACGCAGTATTTT.